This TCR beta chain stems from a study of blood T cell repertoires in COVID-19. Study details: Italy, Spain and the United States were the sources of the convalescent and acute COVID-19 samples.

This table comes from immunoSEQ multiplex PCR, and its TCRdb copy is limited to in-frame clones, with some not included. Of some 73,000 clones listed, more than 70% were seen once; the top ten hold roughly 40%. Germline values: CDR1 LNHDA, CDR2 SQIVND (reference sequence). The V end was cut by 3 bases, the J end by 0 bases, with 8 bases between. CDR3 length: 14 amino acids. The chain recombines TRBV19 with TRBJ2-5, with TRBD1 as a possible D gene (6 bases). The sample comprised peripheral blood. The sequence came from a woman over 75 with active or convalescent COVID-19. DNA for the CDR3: TGTGCCAGTAGTATCACAGGGAACCAAGAGACCCAGTACTTC. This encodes CASSITGNQETQYF.